A selection of T cell receptor beta chains follows, all from one sample in a study of blood T cell repertoires in COVID-19. Some clones are missing from TCRdb's copy, which holds only in-frame ones; the method was immunoSEQ multiplex PCR. Among over 140,000 clones listed, roughly 84% were seen once. The sequenced sample was peripheral blood. These receptors all stem from an older woman with acute or convalescent COVID-19. CDR3s include the opening cysteine and the closing phenylalanine or tryptophan. Fields, in order: J gene, D gene, V gene, clone size, CDR3 protein, CDR3 DNA. A D gene is named only where the DNA matches it firmly. Size values are once, few and many counts, or a class for expanded clones, and some rows have none.

TRBJ2-5 NA TRBV3-1/TRBV3-2 once CASSLYGGLQETQYF TGTGCCAGCAGCCTCTACGGCGGACTTCAAGAGACCCAGTACTTC
TRBJ2-7 NA TRBV6-1 NA CASSDGTSPLYEQYF TGTGCCAGCAGTGACGGGACATCCCCTCTTTACGAGCAGTACTTC
TRBJ1-1 TRBD1 TRBV12-3/TRBV12-4 NA CASSLGTVAEAFF TGTGCCAGCAGTTTGGGGACAGTTGCTGAAGCTTTCTTT
TRBJ1-1 NA TRBV2 NA CASSRTGRDTEAFF TGTGCCAGCAGTCGAACCGGCAGGGACACTGAAGCTTTCTTT
TRBJ1-3 NA TRBV9 once CASGEGNSGNTIYF TGTGCCAGCGGTGAGGGCAACTCTGGAAACACCATATATTTT
TRBJ1-2 NA TRBV7-2 NA CASSLLLYGYTF TGTGCCAGCAGCTTACTACTCTATGGCTACACCTTC
TRBJ2-2 NA TRBV5-1 few CASKKATENTGELFF TGCGCCAGCAAAAAAGCGACAGAAAACACCGGGGAGCTGTTTTTT
TRBJ1-6 NA TRBV11-2 NA CASSLEGGSSNSPLHF TGTGCCAGCAGCTTAGAAGGCGGGTCGAGTAATTCACCCCTCCACTTT
TRBJ1-2 NA TRBV5-4 NA CASSLSRSNYGYTF TGTGCCAGCAGCTTGTCCCGCAGTAACTATGGCTACACCTTC
TRBJ2-5 NA TRBV10-1 NA CASSDSEAETQYF TGCGCCAGCAGTGATTCGGAGGCGGAGACCCAGTACTTC
TRBJ2-7 NA TRBV15 once CATSRDLLSEQYF TGTGCCACCAGCAGAGATCTTTTATCCGAGCAGTACTTC
TRBJ1-5 NA TRBV4-3 NA CASSQDVGAGSNQPQHF TGCGCCAGCAGCCAAGATGTGGGGGCCGGGAGCAATCAGCCCCAGCATTTT
TRBJ1-6 NA TRBV2 NA CAITERGGGSPLHF TGTGCAATCACCGAGAGGGGGGGCGGTTCACCCCTCCACTTT
TRBJ2-7 TRBD1 TRBV7-9 NA CASSFTGATKYEQYF TGTGCCAGCAGCTTCACAGGGGCCACTAAGTACGAGCAGTACTTC
TRBJ1-3 NA TRBV6-5 NA CASKDGGGNTIYF TGTGCCAGCAAAGACGGGGGTGGAAACACCATATATTTT
TRBJ2-2 TRBD1 TRBV13 NA CASSLRHKGTGGTGELFF TGTGCCAGCAGCCTACGACACAAAGGGACAGGGGGCACCGGGGAGCTGTTTTTT